Listed here are 9 T cell receptor beta chains from one sample, sequenced in a study of CD8 T cells in Susac syndrome (dated by TCRdb to between 2018 and 2021). Receptor libraries were prepared by the immunoSEQ multiplex PCR assay. RNA was extracted using the RNeasy kit, and about 0.5 to 1 ug of the RNA was reverse transcribed with random hexamers. TCRdb took the public reads, trimmed them with fastp at Q25, ran MiXCR for clone calling and kept in-frame beta chains. Each CDR3 protein appears once, grouped with its most common genes and DNA. Present in this sample are 100,000 or so distinct CDR3 sequences, around 93% of which were seen just once. The ten largest clones take up around 0.12% of the sample. Sequencing input: CD8+ T cells from PBMCs. The receptors were sampled from a human donor in good health.

The J gene is TRBJ1-2, the V gene TRBV12-3 or TRBV12-4; D not certain. V lost 4 bases and J 1 base, leaving 10 bases between the germline ends. CDR3 length: 14 amino acids. CDR3 protein: CASSSYASNYGYTF. The CDR3 DNA reads TGTGCCAGCAGTTCGTATGCCAGTAACTATGGCTACACCTTC.

This clonotype was seen once. This chain connects TRBV12-3 or TRBV12-4 to TRBJ1-6; TRBD1 might be the D (5 bases). The V gene lost 5 bases and the J gene lost 7 bases, with 9 bases spanning the gap. CDR3 size: 13 residues. The CDR3 nucleotides read TGTGCCAGCAGTCCCAGACAGAATTCACCCCTCCACTTT. Translating it yields CASSPRQNSPLHF.

The chain combines TRBV30 with TRBJ1-2, with D perhaps TRBD1 (5 bases). Deletions cut 3 bases from V and 8 bases from J, with 16 bases between. Germline assignment: CDR1 GTSNPN and CDR2 SVGIG (reference sequence). The CDR3 has 13 amino acids. The CDR3 spells CAWRRSAGAGYTF. DNA of the CDR3: TGTGCCTGGAGAAGGTCCGCTGGGGCGGGCTACACCTTC.

This clonotype appeared a few times. This sequence joins TRBV6-5 and TRBJ2-3; TRBD2 matches at 9 bases. Germline lookup yields CDR1 MNHEY and CDR2 SVGAGI. The CDR3 covers 15 residues. V lost 1 base to trimming and J lost 1 base; unmatched junction nucleotides: 0. The CDR3: CASSYLAGGTDTQYF. The DNA of the CDR3 is TGTGCCAGCAGTTACTTAGCGGGGGGCACAGATACGCAGTATTTT.

The chain recombines TRBV20-1 with TRBJ2-7; 7 nucleotides agree with TRBD1. V was clipped by 5 bases and J by 7 bases; unmatched bases: 11. CDR1 is DFQATT, CDR2 SNEGSKA, per germline (reference sequence). The CDR3 loop spans 13 amino acids. In nucleotides, the CDR3 is TGCAGTGCTCTTGGACAGGCCGCGATAGAGCAGTACTTC. It yields the protein CSALGQAAIEQYF.

The J gene is TRBJ1-4, the V gene TRBV20-1; 7 bases map to TRBD1. The CDR3 contains 14 residues. Germline trimming cut 4 bases from V and 5 bases from J; bases unmatched to any gene: 7. CDR1 DFQATT and CDR2 SNEGSKA come from the germline V gene (reference sequence). The CDR3 nucleotides read TGCAGTGCTATAGGAGACAGGGCGAATGAAAAACTGTTTTTT. Its translation is CSAIGDRANEKLFF.

The chain joins TRBV7-2 to TRBJ2-5; D tentatively fits TRBD1 or TRBD2 (5 bases each). This CDR3 is built from 14 residues. The V end lost 5 bases, the J end lost 7 bases, and 17 bases lay between the germline ends. Looked up from germline, CDR1 is SGHTA and CDR2 is FQGNSA. The DNA of the CDR3 is TGTGCCAGCAGCGTCGTCCCAAGGGACGGGACCCAGTACTTC. It specifies CASSVVPRDGTQYF.

The chain couples TRBV2 to TRBJ2-2, with D uncertain. Trimming shortened V by 5 bases and J by 4 bases, and 8 bases separated the two germline ends. CDR1 and CDR2 (germline): SNHLY, FYNNEI. The CDR3 is 13 residues long. The CDR3 region has the DNA TGTGCCAGCAGTTCCTGGGGCACCGGGGAGCTGTTTTTT. Its translation is CASSSWGTGELFF.

The genes are TRBV29-1 and TRBJ1-3; D gene unclear. This CDR3 region has 15 residues. CDR1 SQVTM and CDR2 ANQGSEA come from the germline V gene. Trimming removed 0 bases at V and 0 bases at J, with 9 bases between. The CDR3 bases are TGCAGCGTTGAAGATCAGGAAGGCTCTGGAAACACCATATATTTT. This translates into CSVEDQEGSGNTIYF.